These 20 T cell receptor beta chains came from one sample sequenced in a study of blood T cell repertoires in COVID-19. Here immunoSEQ multiplex PCR was the method, and the copy in TCRdb shows in-frame clones only, minus some. The sample gives roughly 230,000 clones, around nine tenths of which show up once; around 7% is in the top ten. Sequenced material: PBMCs or T cells enriched from blood (not recorded which). These receptor sequences come from a man aged 25 to 45 in a cohort exposed to, infected with or recovered from COVID-19 (not recorded which).

The chain carries TRBV7-3 and TRBJ2-2, with 7 bases aligning to TRBD2. V was pared by 5 bases and J by 1 base, with 13 bases of the junction left unmatched. Germline V CDR1 and CDR2: SGHTA, FQGTGA. The CDR3 is made up of 18 amino acids. The CDR3 bases are TGTGCCAGCAGCCCAGGACTAGGCAGACCGGGGAACACCGGGGAGCTGTTTTTT. The encoded protein is CASSPGLGRPGNTGELFF. Variable domain in full (rest from reference TRBV7-3 and TRBJ2-2): GAGVSQTPSNKVTEKGKYVELRCDPISGHTALYWYRQSLGQGPEFLIYFQGTGAADDSGLPNDRFFAVRPEGSVSTLKIQRTERGDSAVYLCASSPGLGRPGNTGELFFGEGSRLTVL.

In this sample, this clone turned up once. This chain connects TRBV5-1 to TRBJ1-2; D remains unclear. CDR3 length: 15 amino acids. Trimming stripped 3 bases from V and 2 bases from J, with 14 bases between. Germline lookup yields CDR1 SGHRS and CDR2 YFSETQ. The CDR3 spells CASSSSRTENYGYTF. DNA for the CDR3: TGCGCCAGCAGCTCTAGCCGGACGGAAAACTATGGCTACACCTTC.

This clone has ten or more counts. The chain combines TRBV7-3 with TRBJ1-1; no clear D gene. The V gene's germline CDR1 is SGHTA and CDR2 FQGTGA. V lost 2 bases, J lost 4 bases, and 11 bases lay in between. CDR3 length: 14 amino acids. This chain's CDR3 is CASSLGEGSTEAFF. In DNA form, the CDR3 reads TGTGCCAGCAGCTTAGGGGAGGGCTCCACTGAAGCTTTCTTT.

This clone turned up a few times. The chain combines TRBV7-2 with TRBJ2-7, with D maybe TRBD2 (6 bases). This CDR3 has 15 amino acids. Trimming removed 5 bases from V and 5 bases from J, with 19 bases in between. The germline V gene encodes CDR1 SGHTA and CDR2 FQGNSA. This CDR3 is CASSPLAMWGDEQYF. In nucleotides, the CDR3 is TGTGCCAGCAGCCCCCTAGCGATGTGGGGGGACGAGCAGTACTTC.

This clone was picked up a small number of times. V and J are TRBV11-2 and TRBJ2-5, with D uncertain. CDR3 length: 12 amino acids. Per germline, CDR1 SGHAT and CDR2 FQNNGV. Deletions cut 1 base from V and 4 bases from J, with 4 bases between. The CDR3 DNA reads as TGTGCCAGCAGCTTAGTCCTAGAGACCCAGTACTTC. Translated: CASSLVLETQYF. The whole variable domain, filled in from reference TRBV11-2 and TRBJ2-5, reads EAGVAQSPRYKIIEKRQSVAFWCNPISGHATLYWYQQILGQGPKLLIQFQNNGVVDDSQLPKDRFSAERLKGVDSTLKIQPAKLEDSAVYLCASSLVLETQYFGPGTRLLVL.

A single count supports this clone. This chain uses TRBV19 with TRBJ1-3, with a tentative D call TRBD1 (5 bases). From germline, CDR1 is LNHDA and CDR2 SQIVND (reference sequence). The CDR3 has 15 residues. Trimming left V 4 bases short and J 0 bases short, with 10 bases between. The CDR3 DNA sequence: TGTGCCAGTAGTACGGACACGAGCTCTGGAAACACCATATATTTT. Translation gives CASSTDTSSGNTIYF.

This chain links TRBV18 with TRBJ2-1; TRBD1 agrees at 8 bases. The V gene's germline CDR1 is KGHSH and CDR2 LQKENI. V gave up 3 bases and J gave up 4 bases; unmatched junction bases: 5. This CDR3 has 15 amino acids. This CDR3 is CASSPGTGAYNEQFF. The CDR3 DNA follows: TGTGCCAGCTCACCGGGGACAGGAGCGTACAATGAGCAGTTCTTC.

V usage is TRBV19 and J usage is TRBJ1-1, with 7 bases aligning to TRBD1. CDR1 and CDR2 (germline): LNHDA, SQIVND (reference sequence). V shed 9 bases and J 1 base; nucleotides not matched to a gene: 11. The CDR3 sequence is 15 residues long. The CDR3 DNA follows: TGTGCCAGCAATGTCGGGACAGATTCGAACACTGAAGCTTTCTTT. It specifies CASNVGTDSNTEAFF.

The chain carries TRBV15 and TRBJ2-1; 7 bases are a match to TRBD2. Germline CDR1 reads LNHNV; CDR2 reads YYDKDF (reference sequence). The CDR3 consists of 12 residues. V was clipped by 1 base and J by 13 bases; unmatched bases: 4. CDR3 nucleotide sequence: TGTGCCACCAGCAGAGGAGGGAGGGGCCAGTTCTTC. Translating it yields CATSRGGRGQFF.

The chain carries TRBV5-5 and TRBJ1-1; D gene unclear. Trimming took off 1 base at V and 1 base at J, with 11 bases between the two ends. There are 15 residues in the CDR3. Germline CDR1 reads SGHKS; CDR2 reads YYEKEE (reference sequence). As DNA, the CDR3 is TGTGCCAGCAGCTTGCCCCTAGGCGAGAACACTGAAGCTTTCTTT. Its protein product is CASSLPLGENTEAFF.

The J gene is TRBJ1-6, the V gene TRBV28, with TRBD1 identical over 10 bases. This CDR3 is 16 amino acids long. Trimming took 6 bases from V and 4 from J; bases not matched to a gene: 6. Germline CDR1 reads MDHEN; CDR2 reads SYDVKM. The CDR3 sequence: CASSQTGGRYNSPLHF. Written as DNA, the CDR3 is TGTGCCAGCAGCCAGACAGGGGGCAGATATAATTCACCCCTCCACTTT.

This clone was seen a handful of times. Other DNA sequences within the sample encode an identical CDR3. This rearrangement joins TRBV25-1 to TRBJ2-7; the D is unclear. Trimming removed 4 bases at V and 3 bases at J, with 4 bases between. CDR1 and CDR2 (germline): MGHDK, SYGVNS. The CDR3 consists of 11 residues. CDR3 in amino acids: CASSGGYEQYF. CDR3 DNA sequence: TGTGCCAGCAGTGGAGGCTACGAGCAGTACTTC.

This chain links TRBV28 with TRBJ1-5, with 11 bases aligning to TRBD1. Germline V CDR1 and CDR2: MDHEN, SYDVKM. The CDR3 spans 15 residues. V was pared by 5 bases and J by 6 bases, with 6 bases of the junction left unmatched. The CDR3 nucleotides read TGTGCCAGCAGTCCCGGGACAGGGGGTCGTCAGCCCCAGCATTTT. It is translated as CASSPGTGGRQPQHF.

V and J are TRBV10-3 and TRBJ2-7, with TRBD2 matching over 8 bases. This CDR3 contains 16 residues. With 0 bases clipped from V and 1 base from J, the junction kept 5 bases outside the gene matches. The V gene's germline CDR1 is ENHRY and CDR2 SYGVKD. This CDR3 is CAISESRTSSSYEQYF. The CDR3 bases are TGTGCCATCAGTGAGTCAAGGACTAGCTCTTCCTACGAGCAGTACTTC.

On this clone: The junction departs from the called germline gene at one end, perhaps through a read error. The chain couples TRBV27 to TRBJ2-7; the D gene is possibly TRBD2 (7 bases). This CDR3 is 14 amino acids long. Germline-derived CDR1 and CDR2 are MNHEY and SMNVEV (reference sequence). The CDR3 sequence is CASGLGGGGYEQYF. The CDR3 bases are TGTGCCAGCGGTTTAGGGGGAGGGGGTTACGAGCAGTACTTC.

V and J are TRBV5-1 and TRBJ2-5, with D hard to call. Germline-derived CDR1 and CDR2 are SGHRS and YFSETQ. V was trimmed by 0 bases and J by 0 bases, leaving 12 bases between them. This CDR3 has 16 amino acids. DNA for the CDR3: TGCGCCAGCAGCTTGGGTCGAGGCGGATACCAAGAGACCCAGTACTTC. This sequence encodes CASSLGRGGYQETQYF.

The chain uses TRBV3-1 (or the pseudogene TRBV3-2) and TRBJ1-6, with 7 bases that match TRBD1. The V and J ends lost 4 bases and 13 bases, in that order; junction bases with no gene match: 1. This CDR3 comprises 11 residues. Looked up from germline, CDR1 is LGHDT and CDR2 is YNNKEL (reference sequence). The CDR3 region is CASSLGGPLHF. The CDR3 bases are TGTGCCAGCAGCCTAGGGGGCCCCCTCCACTTT.

This sequence joins TRBV7-9 and TRBJ1-1, with a possible D match to TRBD1 (5 bases). Germline V gives CDR1 SEHNR, CDR2 FQNEAQ (reference sequence). This CDR3 is 13 amino acids long. V gave up 5 bases and J gave up 5 bases, with 12 bases separating them. The DNA of the CDR3 is TGTGCCAGCAGCCCGCAGGGTGGAACTGAAGCTTTCTTT. Amino acids: CASSPQGGTEAFF.

This clone was counted between two and nine times. The chain joins TRBV7-6 to TRBJ2-1, with 10 bases matching TRBD2. Germline-derived CDR1 and CDR2 are SGHVS and FNYEAQ. CDR3 length equals 16 residues. V trimming: 1 base; J trimming: 10 bases; junction bases outside the gene matches: 10. In nucleotides, the CDR3 is TGTGCCAGCAGCTTAGGTATGGGACTAGCGAGAGACGAGCAGTTCTTC. Translating gives CASSLGMGLARDEQFF.

The rearrangement uses TRBV6-5 and TRBJ1-1; TRBD1 might be the D (6 bases). This CDR3 region has 15 residues. V dropped 6 bases and J dropped 10 bases, with 24 bases sitting between them. The germline V gene encodes CDR1 MNHEY and CDR2 SVGAGI. CDR3 region: CASSQTTGTVLGAFF. CDR3 DNA sequence: TGTGCCAGCAGCCAAACCACAGGGACGGTACTCGGAGCTTTCTTT.